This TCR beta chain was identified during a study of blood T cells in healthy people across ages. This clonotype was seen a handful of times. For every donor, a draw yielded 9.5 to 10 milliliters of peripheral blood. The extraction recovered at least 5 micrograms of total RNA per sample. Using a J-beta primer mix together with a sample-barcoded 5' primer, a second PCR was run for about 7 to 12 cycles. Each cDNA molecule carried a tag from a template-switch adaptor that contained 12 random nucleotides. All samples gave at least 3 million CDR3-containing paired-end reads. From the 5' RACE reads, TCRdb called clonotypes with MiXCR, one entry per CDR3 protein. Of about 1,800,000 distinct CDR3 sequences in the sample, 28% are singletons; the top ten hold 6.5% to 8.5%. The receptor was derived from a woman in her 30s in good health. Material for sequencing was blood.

This CDR3 reads CASSADREVNEQFF. The CDR3 coding sequence is TGTGCCAGCAGCGCGGACAGGGAAGTCAATGAGCAGTTCTTC. V is TRBV11-1 and J is TRBJ2-1; 8 bases agree with TRBD1. Trimming cost V 5 bases and J 6 bases; bases outside gene matches: 6. CDR3 size: 14 residues. The germline V gene has CDR1 SGHAT and CDR2 FQDESV (reference sequence).